This T cell receptor beta chain was documented in a study of PD-1 blockade in classical Hodgkin lymphoma. Specified time point: cycle 4 day 1 (C4D1), after more than 5 weeks of nivolumab. Relapse after autologous stem cell transplantation occurred in every patient, and brentuximab vedotin exposure varied. This clone is a singleton in its sample. Produced via immunoSEQ multiplex PCR; TCRdb's table is partial and in-frame only. Of 64,000 or so clones listed, more than 80% were seen once; the top ten hold 8%. This TCR derives from a human donor with classical Hodgkin lymphoma. Specimen: peripheral blood mononuclear cells (PBMCs), collected before the fourth cycle of nivolumab.

CDR3 amino acids: CASKGAGELFF. The CDR3 DNA reads as TGTGCCAGCAAGGGAGCCGGGGAGCTGTTTTTT. The chain joins TRBV6-1 to TRBJ2-2; tentative D call: TRBD2 (5 bases). The germline V and J ends were trimmed by 7 bases and 6 bases, with 6 bases remaining between them. The CDR3 loop spans 11 amino acids. Germline V lookup: CDR1 MNHNS, CDR2 SASEGT.